Listed here are 20 T cell receptor beta chains from one sample, sequenced in a study of blood T cell repertoires in COVID-19 (TCRdb year 2020). Libraries were prepared through the immunoSEQ multiplex PCR assay. The immuneACCESS repertoire file appears here via TCRdb, limited to in-frame rearrangements. These files lack a portion of the clones; in checked studies, under half of the deficit traces to unresolved V genes, and the cause of the others is not known. The sample includes more than 95,000 clones, with roughly 80% observed a single time. The ten largest make up around 4.8% of the sample. Material: peripheral blood. The receptors were gathered from a man between 60 and 75 years old with acute or convalescent COVID-19.

V and J are TRBV6-4 and TRBJ2-2; unclear D gene. Trimming took 2 bases from V and 6 from J, leaving 7 bases between them. Germline lookup yields CDR1 MRHNA and CDR2 SNTAGT. The CDR3 has 13 residues. This CDR3 reads CASSDGLAGELFF. CDR3 DNA sequence: TGTGCCAGCAGTGACGGTCTAGCCGGGGAGCTGTTTTTT.

The chain combines TRBV7-9 with TRBJ2-1; the match to TRBD1 covers 10 bases. Germline V gene data show CDR1 as SEHNR and CDR2 as FQNEAQ (reference sequence). Trimming at V came to 5 bases and at J to 7 bases, leaving 2 bases not matched to a gene. This CDR3 region has 13 residues. The CDR3 coding sequence is TGTGCCAGCAGCCGGGACAGGGGAAATGAGCAGTTCTTC. This gives the protein CASSRDRGNEQFF.

The rearrangement joins TRBV9 to TRBJ2-6; 7 bases line up with TRBD1. Germline CDR1 and CDR2: SGDLS and YYNGEE. Germline trimming cut 6 bases from V and 1 base from J; bases unmatched to any gene: 10. The CDR3 spans 17 residues. CDR3 DNA sequence: TGTGCCAGCACCGCTTCTGACAGGGATTCTGGGGCCAACGTCCTGACTTTC. It specifies CASTASDRDSGANVLTF. Full variable domain (outside the CDR3, taken from reference TRBV9 and TRBJ2-6): DSGVTQTPKHLITATGQRVTLRCSPRSGDLSVYWYQQSLDQGLQFLIQYYNGEERAKGNILERFSAQQFPDLHSELNLSSLELGDSALYFCASTASDRDSGANVLTFGAGSRLTVL.

The chain links TRBV14 to TRBJ2-7, with a weak D call TRBD1 (6 bases). V was cut by 3 bases and J by 6 bases, with 12 bases left in between. The germline V gene has CDR1 SGHDN and CDR2 FVKESK. The CDR3 runs to 13 residues. The CDR3 region is CASSQGAGFEQYF. Here the CDR3 DNA reads TGTGCCAGCAGCCAGGGGGCCGGGTTCGAGCAGTACTTC.

CDR3 sequence: CASSQDRANQPQHF. The CDR3 coding sequence is TGTGCCAGCAGCCAAGACAGGGCTAATCAGCCCCAGCATTTT. V gene TRBV3-1 (or the pseudogene TRBV3-2) combines with J gene TRBJ1-5; possible D gene TRBD1, 5 bases. The CDR3 is 14 amino acids. Trimming stripped 0 bases from V and 4 bases from J, with 7 bases between. Germline V gene data show CDR1 as LGHDT and CDR2 as YNNKEL (reference sequence).

The V call is TRBV12-3 or TRBV12-4, the J call TRBJ1-1; D may be TRBD1 (6 bases). This CDR3 contains 13 residues. V lost 5 bases to trimming and J lost 0 bases, with 7 bases between them. Here the CDR3 reads CASSGQMNTEAFF. The CDR3 region has the DNA TGTGCCAGCAGTGGACAGATGAACACTGAAGCTTTCTTT.

This clone was detected only once. This rearrangement joins TRBV3-1 (or the pseudogene TRBV3-2) to TRBJ2-7; TRBD1 is a possible D gene (5 bases). The germline V gene has CDR1 LGHDT and CDR2 YNNKEL (reference sequence). V dropped 3 bases and J dropped 4 bases, with 7 bases sitting between them. This CDR3 contains 12 residues. CDR3 nucleotides: TGTGCCAGCAGCCAGACAGCTTACGAGCAGTACTTC. It translates to CASSQTAYEQYF.

The chain uses TRBV25-1 and TRBJ2-7, with TRBD2 matching 8 bases. V shed 5 bases, J shed 3 bases, and the junction held 3 bases outside the gene matches. Per the germline V gene, CDR1 is MGHDK and CDR2 is SYGVNS. This CDR3 has 13 residues. CDR3 nucleotides: TGTGCCAGCAGTCTCAGCGGGAGCTACGAGCAGTACTTC. Protein sequence: CASSLSGSYEQYF.

This chain joins TRBV5-4 and TRBJ1-2, with unresolved D. The CDR3 is made up of 14 amino acids. The germline V gene encodes CDR1 SGHNT and CDR2 YYREEE (reference sequence). The V end was cut by 4 bases, the J end by 4 bases, with 14 bases between. CDR3 loop: CASSAAYALYGYTF. Written as DNA, the CDR3 is TGTGCCAGCAGCGCCGCGTACGCACTCTATGGCTACACCTTC.

The chain joins TRBV5-1 to TRBJ1-3; tentatively, D is TRBD1 (5 bases). This CDR3 comprises 17 residues. Trimming cost V 4 bases and J 2 bases, with 19 bases left between them. Germline V gene sequence: CDR1 SGHRS, CDR2 YFSETQ. CDR3 DNA: TGCGCCAGCAGCCCGACATCAGCGGGGGGTACTGGAAACACCATATATTTT. This codes for CASSPTSAGGTGNTIYF.

The genes are TRBV10-3 and TRBJ2-5; D perhaps matches TRBD2 (6 bases). The CDR3 covers 15 residues. Per the germline V gene, CDR1 is ENHRY and CDR2 is SYGVKD. V lost 3 bases and J lost 2, with 13 bases in between. CDR3 DNA sequence: TGTGCCATCAGTGACTCGAGGACTAATCAAGAGACCCAGTACTTC. Its protein is CAISDSRTNQETQYF.

This rearrangement joins TRBV27 to TRBJ2-5; the match to TRBD2 covers 10 bases. Germline V gives CDR1 MNHEY, CDR2 SMNVEV (reference sequence). The CDR3 runs to 14 residues. V was clipped by 10 bases and J by 2 bases; unmatched bases: 7. This CDR3 reads CATPGLASQETQYF. The CDR3, as DNA: TGTGCCACCCCGGGACTAGCGAGTCAAGAGACCCAGTACTTC.

This chain joins TRBV11-2 and TRBJ2-1, with D possibly TRBD2 on 6 matching bases. The germline gives CDR1 SGHAT, CDR2 FQNNGV. CDR3 length: 15 residues. The ends were cut back, 0 bases at V and 3 bases at J, with 9 bases in the middle. Here the CDR3 reads CASSLEVGSYNEQFF. In nucleotides, the CDR3 is TGTGCCAGCAGCTTAGAGGTCGGGAGCTACAATGAGCAGTTCTTC.

The rearrangement joins TRBV11-2 to TRBJ1-5; tentative D call: TRBD1 (5 bases). CDR1 is SGHAT and CDR2 is FQNNGV in the germline V gene. The CDR3 sequence is 15 residues long. Trimming removed 1 base at V and 7 bases at J, with 14 bases between. DNA for the CDR3: TGTGCCAGCAGCTTAGGGGGGGGGTCTACGCAGCCCCAGCATTTT. This translates into CASSLGGGSTQPQHF.

The genes are TRBV7-3 and TRBJ2-5, with unresolved D. The CDR3 contains 13 residues. CDR1 and CDR2 from the germline V gene are SGHTA and FQGTGA. Trimming removed 4 bases from V and 5 bases from J, with 11 bases in between. CDR3 nucleotide sequence: TGTGCCAGCAGCTATACTCCTTCCGAGACCCAGTACTTC. As protein: CASSYTPSETQYF.

The chain recombines TRBV18 with TRBJ2-3; a possible D gene is TRBD2 (6 bases). V lost 3 bases to trimming and J lost 3 bases, with 13 bases between them. This CDR3 is 15 amino acids long. Per the germline V gene, CDR1 is KGHSH and CDR2 is LQKENI. CDR3 region: CASSPTSLRTDTQYF. The CDR3 bases are TGTGCCAGCTCACCCACTAGCCTGAGAACAGATACGCAGTATTTT. Combining the CDR3 with reference TRBV18 and TRBJ2-3 gives the whole variable domain NAGVMQNPRHLVRRRGQEARLRCSPMKGHSHVYWYRQLPEEGLKFMVYLQKENIIDESGMPKERFSAEFPKEGPSILRIQQVVRGDSAAYFCASSPTSLRTDTQYFGPGTRLTVL.

V and J are TRBV7-3 and TRBJ1-6; 8 positions agree with TRBD1. The CDR3 runs 15 residues. Germline loops: CDR1 SGHTA, CDR2 FQGTGA. Trimming at V came to 3 bases and at J to 9 bases, leaving 7 bases not matched to a gene. CDR3 protein: CASSLAGQGASPLHF. Written as DNA, the CDR3 is TGTGCCAGCAGCTTGGCCGGACAGGGAGCTTCACCCCTCCACTTT.

This rearrangement joins TRBV11-3 to TRBJ2-2; 10 bases map to TRBD1. Germline CDR1 and CDR2: SGHNT and YENEEA. The CDR3 sequence is 17 residues long. V shed 4 bases and J 0 bases; nucleotides not matched to a gene: 5. CDR3 sequence reads: CASSWDRGPTNTGELFF. CDR3 nucleotide sequence: TGTGCCAGCAGCTGGGACAGGGGACCAACGAACACCGGGGAGCTGTTTTTT.

The chain combines TRBV29-1 with TRBJ1-2, with 9 bases aligning to TRBD1. The CDR3 contains 12 residues. The junction had 0 bases not matched to a gene; V was cut back by 3 bases and J by 4 bases. In germline, CDR1 is SQVTM, CDR2 ANQGSEA. The CDR3 protein is CSVEGQGYGYTF. The CDR3 DNA reads TGCAGCGTTGAGGGACAGGGCTATGGCTACACCTTC.

This chain connects TRBV5-1 to TRBJ1-1; maybe TRBD1 (5 bases). CDR1 and CDR2 from the germline V gene are SGHRS and YFSETQ. V gave up 0 bases and J gave up 2 bases, with 11 bases separating them. This CDR3 has 15 residues. The CDR3 loop reads CASSLATTANTEAFF. CDR3 in DNA: TGCGCCAGCAGCTTGGCGACGACAGCCAACACTGAAGCTTTCTTT.